This TCR beta chain was recorded in a study of CD8 T cells in ankylosing spondylitis. Overall study results and limits: With a CD8+ phenotype, disease-linked clones were relatively rare in peripheral blood. Reported data indicate significant enrichment of disease-linked clones within matched ankylosing spondylitis synovial fluid.

V lost 6 bases to trimming and J lost 0 bases, with 10 bases between them. Germline V gene data show CDR1 as ENHRY and CDR2 as SYGVKD. CDR3 length: 14 residues. This clonotype has ten or more counts. The antigen is unknown. As the method for making TCR beta libraries, quantitative 5'-RACE with molecular barcodes was used. Each CDR3 protein is one row after TCRdb ran MiXCR on the 5' RACE reads. The sample gives some 140,000 distinct CDR3 sequences, about an eighth of which show up once; around 4.1% is in the top ten. The clonotype comes from a female donor with ankylosing spondylitis or in good health (not recorded which). The sequenced sample was blood, either unsorted or a sorted T cell fraction (not recorded which). The chain carries TRBV10-3 and TRBJ2-3; D is perhaps TRBD2 (6 bases). The CDR3, as DNA: TGTGCCATCAGCCGGACTATTAGCACAGATACGCAGTATTTT. It yields the protein CAISRTISTDTQYF.